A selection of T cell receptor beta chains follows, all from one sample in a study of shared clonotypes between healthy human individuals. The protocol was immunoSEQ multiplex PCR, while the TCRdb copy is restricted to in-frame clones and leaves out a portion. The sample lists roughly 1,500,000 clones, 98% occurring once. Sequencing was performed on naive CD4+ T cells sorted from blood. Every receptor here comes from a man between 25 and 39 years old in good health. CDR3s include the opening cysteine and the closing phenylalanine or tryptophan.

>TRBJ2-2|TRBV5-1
CASSLATSGVMGELFF
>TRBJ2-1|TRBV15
CATSRGLAGQNYNEQFF
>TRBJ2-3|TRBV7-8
CASSFRTGSTDTQYF
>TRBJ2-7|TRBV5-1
CASSFRTGAYYEQYF
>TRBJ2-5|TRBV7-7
CASSKRQGQETQYF
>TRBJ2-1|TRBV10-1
CASSELRASSYNEQFF
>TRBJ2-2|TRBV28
CASSGQGGNPGELFF
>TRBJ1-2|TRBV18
CASSPPGLNYGYTF
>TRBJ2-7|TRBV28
CASSLYGILSYEQYF
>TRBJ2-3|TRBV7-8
CASSKTTPVIDTQYF
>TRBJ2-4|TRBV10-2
CASSDLGGAKNIQYF
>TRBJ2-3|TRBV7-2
CASSLDFGRDTQYF
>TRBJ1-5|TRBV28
CASSFRGTGNQPQHF
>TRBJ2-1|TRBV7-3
CASSLTLGGSDEQFF
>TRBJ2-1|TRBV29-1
CSVDGLAGNNEQFF
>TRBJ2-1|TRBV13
CASSLRLGKQFF
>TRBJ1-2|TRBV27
CASSLSRFSGSRGYGYTF
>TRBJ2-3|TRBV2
CASNIDSPTDTQYF
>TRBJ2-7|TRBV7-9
CASSLSAVIDYEQYF
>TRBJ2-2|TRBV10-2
CASSEPHRGLYTGELFF
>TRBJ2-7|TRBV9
CASSVDWVGEQYF
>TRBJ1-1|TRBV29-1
CSVGGWGDTEAFF
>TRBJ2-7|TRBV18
CASSPRYSGGGYEQYF
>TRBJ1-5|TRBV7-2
CASSPRGHSTYQPQHF
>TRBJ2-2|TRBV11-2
CASSFTGNTGELFF
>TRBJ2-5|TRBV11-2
CASSPPPGRHHQETQYF
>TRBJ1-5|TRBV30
CAWARGAAQPQHF
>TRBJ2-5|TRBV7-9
CAGSGGRRETQYF
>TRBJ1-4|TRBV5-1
CASSSTGLTNEKLFF
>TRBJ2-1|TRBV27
CASRRGLASSYNEQFF
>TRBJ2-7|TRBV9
CASSVGLDNSPYYEQYF
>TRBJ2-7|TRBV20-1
CSAIPYEQYF
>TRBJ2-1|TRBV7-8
CASSPGPQREGPSSYNEQFF
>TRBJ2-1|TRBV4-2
CASSQVAGVGNEQFF
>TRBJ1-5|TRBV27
CASSLLATQPQHF
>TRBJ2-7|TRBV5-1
CASSLARLAGAPLKEQYF
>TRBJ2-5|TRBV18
CASSLQTGGQGAGETQYF
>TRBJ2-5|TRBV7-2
CASSPPSAETQYF